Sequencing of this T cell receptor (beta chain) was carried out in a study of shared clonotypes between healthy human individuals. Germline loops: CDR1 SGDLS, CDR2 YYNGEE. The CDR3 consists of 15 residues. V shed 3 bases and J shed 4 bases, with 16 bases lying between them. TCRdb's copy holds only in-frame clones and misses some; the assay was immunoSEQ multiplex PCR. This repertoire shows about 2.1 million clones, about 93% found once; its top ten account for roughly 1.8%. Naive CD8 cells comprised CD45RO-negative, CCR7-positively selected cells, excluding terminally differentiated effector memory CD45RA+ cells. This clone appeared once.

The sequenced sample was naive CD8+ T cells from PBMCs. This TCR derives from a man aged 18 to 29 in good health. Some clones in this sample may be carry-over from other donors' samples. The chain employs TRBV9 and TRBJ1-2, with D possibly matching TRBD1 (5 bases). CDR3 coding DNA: TGTGCCAGCAGCGCTCGGACAAGGGATACCTATGGCTACACCTTC. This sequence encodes CASSARTRDTYGYTF.